This is a list of T cell receptor beta chains from one sample in a study of CD8+ T cells in alopecia areata. Clones were read by immunoSEQ multiplex PCR, and TCRdb kept only the in-frame ones, dropping some. Here the sample spans tens of thousands of clones, 46% being singletons. Sequences were derived from CD8+ T cells sorted from blood, sampled at approximately week 36, from a patient treated with tofacitinib. These receptors came from a human donor with alopecia areata. Both conserved end residues are part of each CDR3. A D gene is named only where the DNA matches it firmly.

>TRBV5-6|-|TRBJ1-1
CASSLGRGTEAFF
>TRBV29-1|-|TRBJ1-2
CSVDMGRGYTF
>TRBV6-7|-|TRBJ2-7
CASTLPPGTPYEQYF
>TRBV5-1|TRBD2|TRBJ2-7
CASSSGSYEQYF
>TRBV7-9|TRBD2|TRBJ2-3
CASSQEVAGYTDTQYF
>TRBV4-1|-|TRBJ2-7
CASSQDPQVFSYEQYF
>TRBV7-9|-|TRBJ2-3
CASSLALADTQYF
>TRBV29-1|TRBD1|TRBJ2-7
CSVGTGASYEQYF
>TRBV29-1|-|TRBJ2-6
CSVESGIWANVLTF
>TRBV25-1|-|TRBJ1-1
CASSEYGTNGAFF
>TRBV6-5|TRBD1|TRBJ1-1
CASTLGWDRTTEAFF
>TRBV5-1|TRBD2|TRBJ2-3
CASSFLSGRADTQYF
>TRBV29-1|TRBD2|TRBJ2-3
CSFAGTSGITDTQYF
>TRBV7-9|TRBD1|TRBJ1-1
CASSTSFRQGRAFF
>TRBV29-1|TRBD2|TRBJ2-5
CSAVGLAGVETQYF
>TRBV6-6|-|TRBJ2-7
CASTPPETAYSYEQYF
>TRBV10-2|-|TRBJ1-2
CASSQGANYGYTF
>TRBV25-1|-|TRBJ2-7
CASSESREAYEQYF
>TRBV29-1|-|TRBJ2-1
CSVTPGTYNEQFF
>TRBV29-1|-|TRBJ2-1
CSAPPYNEQFF
>TRBV29-1|-|TRBJ2-3
CSVPGGVPTDTQYF
>TRBV29-1|-|TRBJ2-4
CSVVDQVAYF
>TRBV9|TRBD1|TRBJ2-1
CASSVSTGGLYNEQFF
>TRBV29-1|-|TRBJ2-7
CSANGVGGASYEQYF
>TRBV27|-|TRBJ2-5
CASNPRGAHQETQYF
>TRBV30|-|TRBJ1-1
CAWSVIGGTEAFF
>TRBV30|-|TRBJ2-1
CALGRLAVGSYNEQFF
>TRBV4-1|TRBD1|TRBJ1-2
CASSGPGTGDYGYTF
>TRBV2|TRBD1|TRBJ1-2
CASRARGRGSGYTF
>TRBV29-1|-|TRBJ1-2
CSVEGRRDIKYGYTF
>TRBV7-8|TRBD1|TRBJ2-7
CASSAGQGEFEQYF
>TRBV9|TRBD2|TRBJ2-1
CASSDPGTSGINEQFF
>TRBV5-1|-|TRBJ2-7
CASRIETGVTYEQYF
>TRBV7-9|-|TRBJ2-7
CASSSSTENSYEQYF
>TRBV29-1|-|TRBJ2-2
CSVEDVGVGTGELFF
>TRBV27|-|TRBJ2-7
CASSFGRAYEQYF
>TRBV15|TRBD1|TRBJ2-1
CATGTEYSNEQFF
>TRBV27|-|TRBJ1-4
CASRPRLEGANEKLFF
>TRBV14|-|TRBJ2-5
CASSQDWKGPETQYF
>TRBV29-1|-|TRBJ2-5
CSVVLVRGQRVRETQYF
>TRBV29-1|-|TRBJ2-1
CSVYLRDHQKDEQFF
>TRBV19|TRBD1|TRBJ1-5
CASSIGTGMEQPQHF
>TRBV29-1|-|TRBJ1-2
CSVRVTAETNYGYTF
>TRBV27|-|TRBJ1-2
CASSPRQYSRYGYTF
>TRBV9|TRBD2|TRBJ2-7
CASSVASGFSYEQYF
>TRBV9|-|TRBJ2-7
CASSALDGGPTYEQYF
>TRBV30|TRBD1|TRBJ2-3
CAPRGTGAGDTQYF
>TRBV27|-|TRBJ1-5
CASSLSKGLYSNQPQHF
>TRBV7-2|TRBD1|TRBJ2-1
CASGTGTASTNEQFF
>TRBV7-9|-|TRBJ2-1
CASNTARNEQFF
>TRBV29-1|TRBD1|TRBJ2-2
CSVEVWGTGVNGELFF
>TRBV5-5|-|TRBJ1-5
CASSLGTTSNQPQHF
>TRBV25-1|-|TRBJ1-1
CASRWGGADNTEAFF
>TRBV27|-|TRBJ2-4
CASSLGLAATKNIQYF
>TRBV7-3|TRBD2|TRBJ2-1
CASSSDLAVYNEQFF